The present T cell receptor (beta chain) was sequenced within a study of shared clonotypes between healthy human individuals. Study-level findings and limits: Generation probabilities of non-shared clonotypes were lower (relative to those shared by all four donors). Sequencing depth was expected to influence donor clonotype sharing.

CDR3 size: 15 residues. V was pared by 4 bases and J by 7 bases, with 19 bases between. Germline assignment: CDR1 SGHAT and CDR2 FQDESV (reference sequence). The table came from immunoSEQ multiplex PCR; TCRdb's copy has only in-frame clones and leaves some out. The sample includes some 2,500,000 clones, roughly 93% of them seen just once. The study separated CD4+ cells into CD45RA+ naive and CD45RA-negative memory subsets. A note on this clone: Its antigen is unidentified.

This receptor was obtained from a man aged 18-30 years in good health. Some clones in this sample may be carry-over from other donors' samples. V usage is TRBV11-1 and J usage is TRBJ1-2, with a possible D match to TRBD1 (5 bases). Sequenced sample: naive CD4+ T cells from PBMCs. Sample subset: CD45RA+ positively selected. CDR3 sequence: CASSSRGGTPGGYTF. DNA for the CDR3: TGTGCCAGCAGCTCCCGCGGGGGGACGCCCGGTGGCTACACCTTC. Supplemented by reference TRBV11-1 and TRBJ1-2, the full variable domain reads EAEVAQSPRYKITEKSQAVAFWCDPISGHATLYWYRQILGQGPELLVQFQDESVVDDSQLPKDRFSAERLKGVDSTLKIQPAELGDSAMYLCASSSRGGTPGGYTFGSGTRLTVV.